This is a list of T cell receptor beta chains from one sample in a study of blood T cell repertoires in COVID-19. Method: immunoSEQ multiplex PCR; TCRdb's copy keeps in-frame clones and lacks some. This sample yields under 250,000 clones, of which roughly 83% are seen a single time; less than 7% belongs to the top ten. The sequenced sample was peripheral blood. These TCRs come from a woman aged 40 to 55 with COVID-19, enrolled during active disease. Each CDR3 is given with its conserved first and last residue. D genes are given only for firm matches. Clone size is given for some rows only: seen once, a few or many times, or a class if the clone is expanded.

CDR3	DNA	D	V	J	length	size
CASSYSGAGGTDTQYF	TGTGCCAGCAGTTACTCGGGAGCGGGGGGCACAGATACGCAGTATTTT	TRBD2	TRBV6-6	TRBJ2-3	16	.
CASSLTGQGTSEQYF	TGTGCCAGCAGCTTAACAGGACAGGGGACGAGTGAGCAGTACTTC	TRBD1	TRBV7-9	TRBJ2-7	15	few
CASSESGFYEQYF	TGTGCCAGCAGTGAATCCGGGTTCTACGAGCAGTACTTC	.	TRBV6-1	TRBJ2-7	13	once
CASAVYSGNTIYF	TGTGCCAGCGCGGTCTACTCTGGAAACACCATATATTTT	.	TRBV25-1	TRBJ1-3	13	.
CSASSPSLSYEQYF	TGCAGTGCTAGTTCCCCGAGTCTCTCCTACGAGCAGTACTTC	.	TRBV20-1	TRBJ2-7	14	once
CASSLGTGPWDTQYF	TGCGCCAGCAGCCTCGGGACAGGTCCTTGGGATACGCAGTATTTT	TRBD1	TRBV4-1	TRBJ2-3	15	.
CASSLAPSGTSQPQHF	TGTGCCAGCAGCTTAGCCCCCAGCGGTACGAGTCAGCCCCAGCATTTT	.	TRBV7-8	TRBJ1-5	16	.
CASSRPRQGDSYEQYF	TGCGCCAGCAGCCGCCCCCGACAGGGTGATTCCTACGAGCAGTACTTC	TRBD1	TRBV4-1	TRBJ2-7	16	.
CASSTGTSGNEQFF	TGTGCCAGCAGTACCGGGACTAGCGGGAATGAGCAGTTCTTC	TRBD2	TRBV2	TRBJ2-1	14	.
CASSYSRGARMDEQFF	TGTGCCAGCAGCTATTCACGGGGGGCCCGTATGGATGAGCAGTTCTTC	.	TRBV5-4	TRBJ2-1	16	few
CASSHPNRGTGELFF	TGCGCCAGCAGCCACCCCAACAGGGGCACCGGGGAGCTGTTTTTT	TRBD1	TRBV4-1	TRBJ2-2	15	.
CASRWTGDHNQPQHF	TGTGCCAGCAGATGGACAGGGGATCATAATCAGCCCCAGCATTTT	TRBD1	TRBV6-5	TRBJ1-5	15	.
CASSYGLATDTQYF	TGTGCCAGCAGTTACGGGTTAGCCACGGATACGCAGTATTTT	.	TRBV6-5	TRBJ2-3	14	.
CASSLGLGALYSNQPQHF	TGCGCCAGCAGCTTGGGCCTAGGAGCCCTATATAGCAATCAGCCCCAGCATTTT	.	TRBV5-1	TRBJ1-5	18	.
CASHRDSGQPQHF	TGTGCCAGCCACCGGGACAGCGGTCAGCCCCAGCATTTT	TRBD1	TRBV2	TRBJ1-5	13	many
CASSLRSGGTTEAFF	TGTGCCAGCAGCTTGCGGTCGGGGGGGACCACTGAAGCTTTCTTT	.	TRBV5-4	TRBJ1-1	15	once
CASSSVPGGGEKLFF	TGTGCCAGCAGCTCGGTCCCGGGAGGTGGAGAAAAACTGTTTTTT	.	TRBV6-2/TRBV6-3	TRBJ1-4	15	.
CASRTRGQGDEKLFF	TGTGCCAGCAGGACTAGGGGACAGGGGGATGAAAAACTGTTTTTT	TRBD1	TRBV6-5	TRBJ1-4	15	.
CASSLRSGGTEAFF	TGTGCCAGCAGCCTCCGATCAGGGGGCACTGAAGCTTTCTTT	TRBD1	TRBV7-2	TRBJ1-1	14	.
CASSLATGGAGQPQHF	TGTGCCAGCAGCTTAGCCACGGGGGGCGCGGGACAGCCCCAGCATTTT	.	TRBV7-9	TRBJ1-5	16	.
CASSLVGGMNTEAFF	TGCGCCAGCAGCTTGGTGGGGGGAATGAACACTGAAGCTTTCTTT	.	TRBV5-1	TRBJ1-1	15	.
CASRGLGRIGNTIYF	TGTGCCAGCAGGGGACTTGGTAGGATAGGAAACACCATATATTTT	.	TRBV3-1/TRBV3-2	TRBJ1-3	15	.
CASSEAGSDTQYF	TGTGCCAGCAGTGAGGCGGGGTCAGATACGCAGTATTTT	.	TRBV6-1	TRBJ2-3	13	few
CASSVARGTTGELFF	TGTGCCAGCAGCGTGGCCAGGGGGACCACCGGGGAGCTGTTTTTT	TRBD1	TRBV9	TRBJ2-2	15	.
CASSLGRRENTGELFF	TGTGCCAGCAGCTTAGGACGACGGGAAAACACCGGGGAGCTGTTTTTT	.	TRBV7-8	TRBJ2-2	16	.
CASSYFLAGGSEGAFF	TGTGCCAGCAGTTACTTTCTTGCCGGGGGGAGTGAGGGAGCTTTCTTT	.	TRBV6-2/TRBV6-3	TRBJ1-1	16	many
CASSSAATNEKLFF	TGTGCCAGCAGCTCGGCAGCGACTAATGAAAAACTGTTTTTT	.	TRBV7-8	TRBJ1-4	14	.
CSVSVGGSGGNTIYF	TGCAGCGTATCCGTTGGAGGCTCAGGAGGAAACACCATATATTTT	.	TRBV29-1	TRBJ1-3	15	.
CASSLQITGTSNYGYTF	TGTGCCAGCAGCTTACAGATCACAGGGACGTCTAACTATGGCTACACCTTC	.	TRBV7-8	TRBJ1-2	17	.
CASSPRDRNTEAFF	TGTGCCAGCAGTCCACGGGACAGGAACACTGAAGCTTTCTTT	TRBD1	TRBV6-5	TRBJ1-1	14	.
CASSVQGGTDTQYF	TGTGCCAGCAGTGTCCAGGGCGGCACAGATACGCAGTATTTT	.	TRBV6-4	TRBJ2-3	14	.